A selection of T cell receptor beta chains follows, all from one sample in a study of blood T cell repertoires in COVID-19. TCRdb keeps only in-frame clones here, not all; method: immunoSEQ multiplex PCR. This sample has 50,000 to 70,000 clones, with more than 70% found just once. Sequenced: peripheral blood. Source of these receptors: a man aged 60-69 years with active or convalescent COVID-19. CDR3s include the opening cysteine and the closing phenylalanine or tryptophan. Fields, in order: clone size, D gene, J gene, CDR3 length, V gene, CDR3 protein, CDR3 DNA. D genes are given only for firm matches. Clone size is not always given. Where it is, it says once, few, many or a class for expanded clones.

. TRBD1 TRBJ1-2 14 TRBV14 CASSPRTGASGYTF TGTGCCAGCAGCCCGAGGACAGGGGCGTCAGGCTACACCTTC
. . TRBJ1-4 19 TRBV27 CASSPLPGAGFSYHEKLFF TGTGCCAGCAGTCCCCTCCCCGGCGCAGGGTTTTCCTACCATGAAAAACTGTTTTTT
. . TRBJ2-7 11 TRBV12-3/TRBV12-4 CASSPNYEQYF TGTGCCAGCAGCCCCAACTACGAGCAGTACTTC
. TRBD1 TRBJ2-5 18 TRBV9 CASSVGRQDRGGRETQYF TGTGCCAGCAGCGTAGGGCGCCAGGACAGGGGAGGGAGAGAGACCCAGTACTTC
. . TRBJ2-3 15 TRBV21-1 CASSSRELKTDTQYF TGTGCCAGCAGCTCCCGGGAGCTCAAAACAGATACGCAGTATTTT
. . TRBJ1-5 15 TRBV6-2/TRBV6-3 CASSMDSLSNQPQHF TGTGCCAGCAGTATGGACAGCCTTAGCAATCAGCCCCAGCATTTT
once . TRBJ1-2 12 TRBV7-8 CASSLNRDGYTF TGTGCCAGCAGCTTAAACAGGGATGGCTACACCTTC
. TRBD1 TRBJ1-4 15 TRBV6-2/TRBV6-3 CASSFQDRKNEKLFF TGTGCCAGCAGTTTCCAGGACAGGAAGAATGAAAAACTGTTTTTT
. . TRBJ1-5 12 TRBV29-1 CSVQYSNQPQHF TGCAGCGTACAGTATAGCAATCAGCCCCAGCATTTT
. . TRBJ1-6 14 TRBV7-8 CASSPRIDNSPLHF TGTGCCAGCAGCCCGAGGATTGATAATTCACCCCTCCACTTT
. TRBD1 TRBJ1-2 15 TRBV6-5 CASSYTGDRGGGYTF TGTGCCAGCAGTTACACAGGAGACAGGGGAGGCGGCTACACCTTC
once . TRBJ1-5 12 TRBV19 CASRGNLEAQHF TGTGCCAGTAGGGGTAACTTAGAGGCCCAGCATTTT
. . TRBJ1-1 16 TRBV21-1 CASSIWGDRENTEAFF TGTGCCAGCAGCATTTGGGGGGACAGGGAGAACACTGAAGCTTTCTTT
. TRBD2 TRBJ2-5 18 TRBV4-3 CASSQDLRGGWGQETQYF TGCGCCAGCAGCCAAGATTTGCGGGGGGGCTGGGGGCAAGAGACCCAGTACTTC
once TRBD1 TRBJ2-7 16 TRBV5-1 CASTIGGTGQGSEQYF TGCGCCAGCACCATTGGGGGGACAGGTCAGGGCTCCGAGCAGTACTTC
. TRBD2 TRBJ2-1 15 TRBV18 CASSSTGGPNNEQFF TGTGCCAGCTCATCCACGGGAGGGCCGAATAATGAGCAGTTCTTC
. . TRBJ1-5 15 TRBV3-1/TRBV3-2 CASSQDTRFNQPQHF TGTGCCAGCAGCCAAGATACCAGGTTCAATCAGCCCCAGCATTTT
. TRBD1 TRBJ1-2 12 TRBV27 CASRGTGKGYTF TGTGCCAGCAGAGGGACAGGGAAAGGCTACACCTTC
. TRBD1 TRBJ2-7 13 TRBV11-2 CASSPGQGYEQYF TGTGCCAGCTCCCCGGGACAGGGCTACGAGCAGTACTTC
. . TRBJ1-1 13 TRBV6-6 CASSQQVNTEAFF TGTGCCAGCAGCCAACAGGTGAACACTGAAGCTTTCTTT
few . TRBJ1-2 13 TRBV7-9 CASSHGQNYGYTF TGTGCCAGCAGCCATGGACAGAACTATGGCTACACCTTC
. . TRBJ1-1 15 TRBV19 CASSILGTPNTEAFF TGTGCCAGTAGTATCCTAGGGACACCGAACACTGAAGCTTTCTTT
. . TRBJ2-3 16 TRBV6-4 CASSDSAGGSTDTQYF TGTGCCAGCAGTGACTCGGCAGGGGGGAGCACAGATACGCAGTATTTT
. TRBD1 TRBJ1-2 17 TRBV7-2 CASSLAAPGQGAEGYTF TGTGCCAGCAGCTTAGCGGCGCCGGGACAGGGGGCTGAAGGCTACACCTTC
once . TRBJ1-4 13 TRBV20-1 CSASPGANEKLFF TGCAGTGCTAGTCCAGGGGCTAATGAAAAACTGTTTTTT
once TRBD1 TRBJ2-7 14 TRBV10-3 CAISERTGSYEQYF TGTGCCATCAGTGAGCGGACAGGGTCGTACGAGCAGTACTTC
. . TRBJ2-7 16 TRBV9 CASSATGHIMTNEQYF TGTGCCAGCAGCGCCACTGGACATATCATGACAAACGAGCAGTACTTC
once . TRBJ1-5 16 TRBV6-1 CASSATGRGEDQPQHF TGTGCCAGCAGTGCGACTGGGCGGGGGGAGGATCAGCCCCAGCATTTT
. . TRBJ2-3 12 TRBV7-9 CASNPGADTQYF TGTGCCAGCAACCCGGGGGCAGATACGCAGTATTTT
once TRBD1 TRBJ1-1 15 TRBV7-8 CASSLPGGWEAEAFF TGTGCCAGCAGCTTACCAGGGGGCTGGGAAGCTGAAGCTTTCTTT
. TRBD1 TRBJ1-5 14 TRBV30 CAWRDGTVNQPQHF TGTGCCTGGAGGGATGGGACAGTGAATCAGCCCCAGCATTTT
. TRBD1 TRBJ1-5 14 TRBV6-2/TRBV6-3 CASSDRGQGQPQHF TGTGCCAGCAGTGACAGGGGGCAGGGCCAGCCCCAGCATTTT
. TRBD2 TRBJ2-7 16 TRBV6-5 CASSYSSGGARNEQYF TGTGCCAGCAGTTACTCGAGCGGGGGCGCTCGGAACGAGCAGTACTTC
. . TRBJ1-1 14 TRBV25-1 CASRKQDVNTEAFF TGTGCCAGCAGAAAACAGGACGTGAACACTGAAGCTTTCTTT
. TRBD1 TRBJ1-1 12 TRBV30 CAWDRGGTEAFF TGTGCCTGGGACAGGGGTGGGACTGAAGCTTTCTTT
. . TRBJ1-6 14 TRBV6-5 CASRAPGNNSPLHF TGTGCCAGCAGGGCACCGGGGAATAATTCACCCCTCCACTTT
. . TRBJ2-7 15 TRBV28 CASSLNGRGAYEQYF TGTGCCAGCAGTTTAAATGGCCGGGGAGCCTACGAGCAGTACTTC
. TRBD1 TRBJ2-3 16 TRBV18 CASSPRGGELTDTQYF TGTGCCAGCTCACCCAGAGGGGGCGAGTTGACAGATACGCAGTATTTT
. . TRBJ1-6 13 TRBV6-5 CASRRQQNSPLHF TGTGCCAGCCGGAGACAGCAAAATTCACCCCTCCACTTT
. TRBD1 TRBJ2-5 14 TRBV2 CASRSRGIQETQYF TGTGCCAGCAGGTCCAGGGGGATTCAAGAGACCCAGTACTTC
. TRBD1 TRBJ1-2 16 TRBV7-9 CASSLARTGGVEGYTF TGTGCCAGCAGCTTAGCACGGACAGGGGGAGTTGAAGGCTACACCTTC
. . TRBJ1-1 15 TRBV5-7 CASSWSLPSGTEAFF TGTGCCAGCAGCTGGTCACTACCATCCGGGACTGAAGCTTTCTTT
. TRBD1 TRBJ2-3 14 TRBV5-6 CASSLEGATDTQYF TGTGCCAGCAGCTTGGAGGGGGCGACAGATACGCAGTATTTT
. . TRBJ1-5 14 TRBV6-5 CASSTEFGNQPQHF TGTGCCAGCTCGACAGAATTTGGCAATCAGCCCCAGCATTTT
few . TRBJ2-3 11 TRBV6-2/TRBV6-3 CASSEPRTQYF TGTGCCAGCAGTGAGCCACGTACGCAGTATTTT
. TRBD1 TRBJ2-3 16 TRBV19 CASSSGSGQYTDTQYF TGTGCCAGTAGTTCGGGATCGGGACAGTACACAGATACGCAGTATTTT
. TRBD1 TRBJ1-5 13 TRBV6-5 CASQTGYNQPQHF TGTGCCAGTCAGACAGGGTACAATCAGCCCCAGCATTTT
few TRBD2 TRBJ2-2 15 TRBV5-1 CASSSGLADTGELFF TGCGCCAGCAGTTCAGGACTAGCGGACACCGGGGAGCTGTTTTTT
. . TRBJ1-1 13 TRBV12-3/TRBV12-4 CASSSLMNTEAFF TGTGCCAGCAGTTCCCTTATGAACACTGAAGCTTTCTTT
once TRBD1 TRBJ1-2 14 TRBV20-1 CSASAGGISMDYTF TGCAGTGCTAGTGCAGGGGGCATTAGCATGGACTACACCTTC
. . TRBJ1-5 14 TRBV19 CASRSGGVRQPQHF TGTGCCAGTCGGAGCGGGGGTGTACGTCAGCCCCAGCATTTT
. TRBD1 TRBJ2-1 16 TRBV24-1 CATSTRGQGVYNEQFF TGTGCCACCTCGACCCGGGGACAGGGGGTCTACAATGAGCAGTTCTTC
once . TRBJ2-3 13 TRBV7-9 CASSLTYGDTQYF TGTGCCAGCAGCTTAACGTACGGTGATACGCAGTATTTT